One sample yielded the 4 T cell receptor beta chains listed below, sequenced in a study of T cells of healthy individuals. MiXCR was run by TCRdb on the 5' RACE reads, yielding one entry per CDR3 protein. The table includes 50,000 to 55,000 distinct CDR3 sequences, under 15% detected once. These receptors all come from a human donor in good health.

This clonotype was detected ten times or more. The J gene is TRBJ1-1, the V gene TRBV12-3 or TRBV12-4, with TRBD1 identical over 10 bases. V lost 6 bases to trimming and J lost 4 bases; unmatched junction nucleotides: 8. The CDR3 loop spans 15 amino acids. The DNA of the CDR3 is TGTGCCAGCAGGTTCGGGGACAGGGGTGGCACTGAAGCTTTCTTT. Protein sequence: CASRFGDRGGTEAFF.

This clonotype was detected many times. V is TRBV10-3 and J is TRBJ1-5, with 8 bases identical to TRBD1. V shed 6 bases, J shed 5 bases, and the junction held 6 bases outside the gene matches. Germline CDR1 ENHRY, CDR2 SYGVKD. The length of the CDR3 is 14 residues. CDR3 in amino acids: CAIRGQGRDQPQHF. In DNA, the CDR3 is TGTGCCATCAGAGGACAGGGTAGAGATCAGCCCCAGCATTTT.

J is TRBJ2-1 and V is TRBV7-2; D gene ambiguous. Trimming stripped 0 bases from V and 3 bases from J, with 12 bases between. Germline CDR1 is SGHTA and CDR2 is FQGNSA. The CDR3 is 16 amino acids. The CDR3 nucleotides are TGTGCCAGCAGCTTAGCCACAGCGCCAAACTACAATGAGCAGTTCTTC. This codes for CASSLATAPNYNEQFF.

The chain uses TRBV5-1 and TRBJ2-1, with a tentative D call TRBD1 (5 bases). The V and J ends lost 0 bases and 1 base respectively, with 8 bases between them. The CDR3 loop spans 15 amino acids. Germline CDR1 reads SGHRS; CDR2 reads YFSETQ. CDR3 sequence: CASSLETASYNEQFF. The CDR3 nucleotides read TGCGCCAGCAGCTTGGAGACAGCTTCCTACAATGAGCAGTTCTTC.